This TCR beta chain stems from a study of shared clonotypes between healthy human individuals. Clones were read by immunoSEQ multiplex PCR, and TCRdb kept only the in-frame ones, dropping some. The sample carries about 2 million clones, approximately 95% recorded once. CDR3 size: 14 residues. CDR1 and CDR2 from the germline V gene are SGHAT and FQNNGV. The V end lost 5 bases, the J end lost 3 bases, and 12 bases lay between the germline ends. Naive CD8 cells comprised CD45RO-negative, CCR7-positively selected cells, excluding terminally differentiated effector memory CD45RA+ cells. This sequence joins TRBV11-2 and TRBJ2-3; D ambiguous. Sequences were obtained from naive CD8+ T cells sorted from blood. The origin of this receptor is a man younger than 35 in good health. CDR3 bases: TGTGCCAGCAGCCGACACGCGTTGACAGATACGCAGTATTTT. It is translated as CASSRHALTDTQYF.